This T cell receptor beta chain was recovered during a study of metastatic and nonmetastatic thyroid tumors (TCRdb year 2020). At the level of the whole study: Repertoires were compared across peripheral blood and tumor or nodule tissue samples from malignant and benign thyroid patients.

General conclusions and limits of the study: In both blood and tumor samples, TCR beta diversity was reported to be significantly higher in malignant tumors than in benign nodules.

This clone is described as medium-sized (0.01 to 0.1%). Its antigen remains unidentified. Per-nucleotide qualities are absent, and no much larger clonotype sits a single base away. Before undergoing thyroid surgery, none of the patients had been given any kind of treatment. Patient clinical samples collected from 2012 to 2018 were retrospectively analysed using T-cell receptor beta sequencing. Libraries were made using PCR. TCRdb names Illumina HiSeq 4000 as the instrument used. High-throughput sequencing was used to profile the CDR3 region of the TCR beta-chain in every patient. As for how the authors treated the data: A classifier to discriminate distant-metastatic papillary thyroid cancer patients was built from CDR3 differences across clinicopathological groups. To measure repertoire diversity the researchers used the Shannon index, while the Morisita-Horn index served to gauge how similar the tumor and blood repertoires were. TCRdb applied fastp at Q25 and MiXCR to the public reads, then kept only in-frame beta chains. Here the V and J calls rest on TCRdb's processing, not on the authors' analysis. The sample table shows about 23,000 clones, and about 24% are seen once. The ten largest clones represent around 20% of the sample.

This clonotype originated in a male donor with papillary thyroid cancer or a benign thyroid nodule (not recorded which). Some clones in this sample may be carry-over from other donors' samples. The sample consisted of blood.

The DNA reads TGTGCCAGCAGCTTAGACCTGGGCTTCTATGGCTACACCTTC. This is translated as CASSLDLGFYGYTF. The chain employs TRBV7-2 and TRBJ1-2; no D gene call is confident. V is cut by 1 base and J by 4 bases, and the space between the germline ends is 10 bases. The CDR3 covers 14 residues, taking in both the cysteine and the phenylalanine. The only DNA kept is the CDR3, 42 bases in frame from the first base. Sequences SGHTA (CDR1) and FQGNSA (CDR2) are obtained from the germline V gene.